The 14 T cell receptor beta chains below were found in one sample sequenced in a study of T cells in Graves' hyperthyroidism and ophthalmopathy (dated by TCRdb to about 2019). The method behind the library was multiplex PCR. This sample was sequenced with an Illumina HiSeq 2000. The TCR beta CDR3 regions were amplified from the RNA transcripts. For the first round of RT-PCR on the TCR CDR3, the HTBI primer set was used together with the Qiagen OneStep RT-PCR kit. TCRdb reran the public reads through fastp at Q25 and MiXCR, keeping productive beta chains. Rows matching on CDR3 protein sequence are summarized as one entry with the most common DNA and genes. The table for this sample lists roughly 700,000 distinct CDR3 sequences; roughly a sixth of them were counted only once. The ten largest clones take up roughly a sixth of the sample. The sample comprised blood. The receptors were gathered from a man in his fifties with Graves' hyperthyroidism.

The table lists this clonotype with a count of one. This may be a read error: a much more frequent sequence differs by one nucleotide. V and J are TRBV3-1 and TRBJ2-5, with D maybe TRBD1 (8 bases). With 2 bases removed from V and 9 bases from J, the gap between germline ends came to 16 bases. This CDR3 contains 14 residues. The germline gives CDR1 LGHDT, CDR2 YNNKEL (reference sequence). For the CDR3, the DNA is TGTGCCAGCAGCCAACTACAGGGGGGGGGTGCCCAGTACTTC. Residues: CASSQLQGGGAQYF.

The table lists this clonotype with many counts. CDR3 bases: TGTGCCAGCAGTTTTGGGACAGGGTCGACCCACGAGCAGTACTTC. This sequence encodes CASSFGTGSTHEQYF. The rearrangement uses TRBV12-3 or TRBV12-4 and TRBJ2-7, with 9 bases aligning to TRBD1. The CDR3 runs to 15 residues. V lost 3 bases, J lost 5 bases, and 8 bases stayed unmatched.

This clonotype was detected many times. V gene TRBV12-3 or TRBV12-4 combines with J gene TRBJ2-1; 16 bases fit TRBD2. Germline trimming cut 5 bases from V and 6 bases from J; bases unmatched to any gene: 10. The CDR3 covers 18 residues. CDR3 loop: CASSTGTSGRAGRNEQFF. The CDR3 DNA sequence: TGTGCCAGCAGTACTGGGACTAGCGGGAGGGCCGGTCGCAATGAGCAGTTCTTC.

This clonotype was observed many times. V is TRBV13 and J is TRBJ1-6; 7 bases map to TRBD1. This CDR3 contains 16 residues. Per the germline V gene, CDR1 is PRHDT and CDR2 is FYEKMQ (reference sequence). J was trimmed by 4 bases and V by 5 bases; bases with no gene match: 8. CDR3 amino acids: CASSTRDSTYNSPLHF. DNA of the CDR3: TGTGCCAGCAGCACCCGGGACAGCACGTATAATTCACCCCTCCACTTT.

This clonotype was observed a handful of times. This sequence joins TRBV20-1 and TRBJ1-1, with D possibly being TRBD1 (5 bases). Germline CDR1 is DFQATT and CDR2 is SNEGSKA (reference sequence). Trimming took 3 bases from V and 1 from J, leaving 18 bases between them. The CDR3 loop spans 16 amino acids. Written as DNA, the CDR3 is TGCAGTGCTAGCCCCCTCAGAGGACACTCGAACACTGAAGCTTTCTTT. It encodes CSASPLRGHSNTEAFF.

This clonotype was counted a few times. The CDR3 sequence is CASSLLQNIQYF. The DNA of the CDR3 is TGTGCCAGCAGCCTTCTACAAAACATTCAGTACTTC. This sequence joins TRBV3-1 and TRBJ2-4; D gene unclear. The CDR3 is made up of 12 amino acids. V shed 4 bases and J shed 5 bases, with 6 bases lying between them. Germline V lookup: CDR1 LGHDT, CDR2 YNNKEL (reference sequence).

The rearrangement joins TRBV3-1 to TRBJ2-7, with 8 bases fitting TRBD1. CDR3 length: 18 amino acids. Germline-derived CDR1 and CDR2 are LGHDT and YNNKEL (reference sequence). The trim removed 1 base at V and 2 bases at J, leaving 13 bases unmatched. The CDR3 DNA sequence: TGTGCCAGCAGCCAAGGATTAAGGACGGGACAGGCACCCTACGAGCAGTACTTC. It translates to CASSQGLRTGQAPYEQYF.

V is TRBV7-9 and J is TRBJ2-5, with D possibly being TRBD2 (7 bases). The CDR3 runs to 18 residues. In germline, CDR1 is SEHNR, CDR2 FQNEAQ (reference sequence). V dropped 2 bases and J dropped 3 bases, with 22 bases sitting between them. CDR3 residues: CASSLPREGGILEETQYF. In DNA form, the CDR3 reads TGTGCCAGCAGCTTACCCCGTGAGGGGGGGATTTTAGAAGAGACCCAGTACTTC.

In its sample, this clonotype was seen a few times. The chain has TRBV24-1 and TRBJ2-1; weak D call: TRBD1 (6 bases). V gave up 3 bases and J gave up 5 bases, with 16 bases separating them. This CDR3 region has 16 residues. Germline lookup yields CDR1 KGHDR and CDR2 SFDVKD. The CDR3 bases are TGTGCCACCAGTGATCTTACCGGGACATTAAACAATGAGCAGTTCTTC. Translating it yields CATSDLTGTLNNEQFF.

This clonotype was seen at least ten times. This chain links TRBV14 with TRBJ2-7; 11 positions match TRBD2. The CDR3 totals 14 residues. Trimming at V came to 5 bases and at J to 10 bases, leaving 10 bases not matched to a gene. Germline V gene data show CDR1 as SGHDN and CDR2 as FVKESK. CDR3 sequence: CASSLGLAAARQYF. DNA for the CDR3: TGTGCCAGCAGCTTGGGACTAGCGGCGGCGAGACAGTACTTC. Variable domain in full (rest from reference TRBV14 and TRBJ2-7): EAGVTQFPSHSVIEKGQTVTLRCDPISGHDNLYWYRRVMGKEIKFLLHFVKESKQDESGMPNNRFLAERTGGTYSTLKVQPAELEDSGVYFCASSLGLAAARQYFGPGTRLTVT.

This clonotype was picked up many times. The rearrangement links TRBV12-3 or TRBV12-4 to TRBJ1-1; no clear D gene. The CDR3 sequence is 12 residues long. V lost 4 bases to trimming and J lost 1 base, with 4 bases between them. The CDR3 loop is CASSSWNTEAFF. DNA of the CDR3: TGTGCCAGCAGTTCCTGGAACACTGAAGCTTTCTTT.

J is TRBJ2-7 and V is TRBV27; the match to TRBD2 covers 10 bases. Germline V gene sequence: CDR1 MNHEY, CDR2 SMNVEV (reference sequence). Trimming at V came to 5 bases and at J to 0 bases, leaving 7 bases not matched to a gene. The CDR3 has 16 amino acids. The CDR3 nucleotides are TGTGCCAGCAGTCCTTCTAGCGGGAGCCTCTCCTACGAGCAGTACTTC. Amino acid sequence: CASSPSSGSLSYEQYF.

A few counts support this clonotype. This chain connects TRBV6-2 or TRBV6-3 to TRBJ2-7; the match to TRBD2 covers 7 bases. Looked up from germline, CDR1 is MNHEY and CDR2 is SVGEGT. The CDR3 loop spans 15 amino acids. Unmatched junction bases numbered 9, after V lost 6 bases and J lost 1 base. Here the CDR3 DNA reads TGTGCCAGCAGCCCCGGCGGGAGCTCGTCCTACGAGCAGTACTTC. As protein: CASSPGGSSSYEQYF.

This clonotype occurred many times. The rearrangement uses TRBV6-2 or TRBV6-3 and TRBJ2-1; 8 bases are shared with TRBD2. The length of the CDR3 is 15 residues. Germline values: CDR1 MNHEY, CDR2 SVGEGT. V lost 6 bases, J lost 6 bases, and 10 bases stayed unmatched. CDR3 bases: TGTGCCAGCAGCCCTAGCGGGCACTCTCGCAATGAGCAGTTCTTC. Residues: CASSPSGHSRNEQFF.